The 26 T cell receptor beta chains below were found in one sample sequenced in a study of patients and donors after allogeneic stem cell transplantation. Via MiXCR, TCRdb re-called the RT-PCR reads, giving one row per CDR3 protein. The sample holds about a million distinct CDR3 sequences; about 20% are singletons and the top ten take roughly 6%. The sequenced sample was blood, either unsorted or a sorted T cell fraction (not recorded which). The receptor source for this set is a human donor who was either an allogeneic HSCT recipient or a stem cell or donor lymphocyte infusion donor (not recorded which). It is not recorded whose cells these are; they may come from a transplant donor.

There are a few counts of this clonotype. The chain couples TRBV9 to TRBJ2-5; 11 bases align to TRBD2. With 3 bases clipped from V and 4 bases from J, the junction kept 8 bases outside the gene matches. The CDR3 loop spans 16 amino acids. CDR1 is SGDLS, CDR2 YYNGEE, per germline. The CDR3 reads CASSASSGGRRETQYF. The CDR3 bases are TGTGCCAGCAGCGCTTCTAGCGGGGGGAGGAGAGAGACCCAGTACTTC.

CDR3 in amino acids: CASSSRGGDTQYF. As DNA, the CDR3 is TGTGCCAGCAGCTCCAGGGGGGGCGATACGCAGTATTTT. The chain carries TRBV7-9 and TRBJ2-3, with D perhaps being TRBD1 or TRBD2 (7 bases each). The CDR3 has 13 amino acids. The germline V gene encodes CDR1 SEHNR and CDR2 FQNEAQ (reference sequence). Trimming pared 4 bases from V and 6 bases from J, leaving 11 bases between.

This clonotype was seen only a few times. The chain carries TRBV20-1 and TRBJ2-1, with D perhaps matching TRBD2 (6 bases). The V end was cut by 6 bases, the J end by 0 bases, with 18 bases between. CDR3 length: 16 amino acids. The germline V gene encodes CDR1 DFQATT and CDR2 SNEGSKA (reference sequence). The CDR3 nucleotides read TGCAGTGCCCCGGTCGTTAGCGGAAACTCCTACAATGAGCAGTTCTTC. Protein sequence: CSAPVVSGNSYNEQFF.

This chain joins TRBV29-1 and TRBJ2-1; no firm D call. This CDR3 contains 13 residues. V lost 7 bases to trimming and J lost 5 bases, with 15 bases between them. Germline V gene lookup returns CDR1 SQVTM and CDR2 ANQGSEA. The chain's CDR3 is CSALGVADNEQFF. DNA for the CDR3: TGCAGCGCCCTGGGCGTGGCGGACAATGAGCAGTTCTTC.

CDR3 sequence: CASSFSTRDPNDNQPQHF. The CDR3 nucleotides are TGTGCCAGCAGTTTTTCCACCCGGGACCCGAACGACAATCAGCCCCAGCATTTT. The rearrangement links TRBV12-3 or TRBV12-4 to TRBJ1-5; D possibly corresponds to TRBD1 (5 bases). This CDR3 comprises 18 residues. V lost 3 bases and J lost 3, with 21 bases in between.

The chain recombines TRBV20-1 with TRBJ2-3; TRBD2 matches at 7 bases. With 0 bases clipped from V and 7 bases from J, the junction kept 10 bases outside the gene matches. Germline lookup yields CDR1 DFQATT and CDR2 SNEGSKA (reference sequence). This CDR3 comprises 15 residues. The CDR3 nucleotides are TGCAGTGCTAGAGATCCGGCGGGGGTTTTATATACGCAGTATTTT. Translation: CSARDPAGVLYTQYF.

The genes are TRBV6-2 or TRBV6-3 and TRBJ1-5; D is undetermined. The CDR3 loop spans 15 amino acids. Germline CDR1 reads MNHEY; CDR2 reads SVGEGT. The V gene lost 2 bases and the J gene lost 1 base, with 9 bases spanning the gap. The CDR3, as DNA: TGTGCCAGCAGTTACCGGGTTGGCAGCAATCAGCCCCAGCATTTT. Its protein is CASSYRVGSNQPQHF.

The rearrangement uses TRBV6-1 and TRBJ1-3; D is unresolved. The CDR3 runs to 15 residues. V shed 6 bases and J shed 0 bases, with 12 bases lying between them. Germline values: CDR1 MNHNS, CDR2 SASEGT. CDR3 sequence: CASSSLKSSGNTIYF. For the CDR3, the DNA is TGTGCCAGCAGCTCCCTTAAGAGCTCTGGAAACACCATATATTTT.

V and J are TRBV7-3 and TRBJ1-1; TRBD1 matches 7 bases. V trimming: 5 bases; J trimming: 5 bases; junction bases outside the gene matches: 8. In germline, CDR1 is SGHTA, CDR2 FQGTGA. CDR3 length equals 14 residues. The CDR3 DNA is TGTGCCAGCAGCCCGGGACAGAGAGGGACTGAAGCTTTCTTT. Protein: CASSPGQRGTEAFF.

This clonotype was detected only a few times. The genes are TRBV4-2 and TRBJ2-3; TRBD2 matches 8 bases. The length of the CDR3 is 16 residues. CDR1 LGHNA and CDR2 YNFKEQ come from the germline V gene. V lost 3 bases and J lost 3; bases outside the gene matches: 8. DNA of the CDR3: TGTGCCAGCAGCCATGGCAGCGGGGGCTTAACAGATACGCAGTATTTT. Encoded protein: CASSHGSGGLTDTQYF.

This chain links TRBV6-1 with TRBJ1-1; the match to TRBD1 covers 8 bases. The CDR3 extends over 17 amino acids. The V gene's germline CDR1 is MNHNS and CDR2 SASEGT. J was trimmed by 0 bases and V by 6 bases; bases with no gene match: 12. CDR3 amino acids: CASSRQRTGNMNTEAFF. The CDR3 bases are TGTGCCAGCAGCCGACAGAGGACAGGGAACATGAACACTGAAGCTTTCTTT.

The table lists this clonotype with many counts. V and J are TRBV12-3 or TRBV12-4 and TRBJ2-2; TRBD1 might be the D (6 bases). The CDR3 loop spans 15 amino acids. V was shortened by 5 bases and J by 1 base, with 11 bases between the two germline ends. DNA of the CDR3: TGTGCCAGCAGTCCCCCGGGACAGAACACCGGGGAGCTGTTTTTT. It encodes CASSPPGQNTGELFF.

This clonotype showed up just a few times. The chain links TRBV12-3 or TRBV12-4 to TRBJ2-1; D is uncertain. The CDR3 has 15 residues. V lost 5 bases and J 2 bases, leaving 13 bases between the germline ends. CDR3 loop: CASSPLLPTYNEQFF. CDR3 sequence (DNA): TGTGCCAGCAGTCCTCTTCTGCCCACCTACAATGAGCAGTTCTTC.

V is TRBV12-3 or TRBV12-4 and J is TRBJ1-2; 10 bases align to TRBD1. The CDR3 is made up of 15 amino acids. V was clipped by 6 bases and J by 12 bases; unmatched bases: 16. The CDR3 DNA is TGTGCCAGCAGCCCCCAAACCCAGACAGGGGGCGCAAACACCTTC. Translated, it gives CASSPQTQTGGANTF.

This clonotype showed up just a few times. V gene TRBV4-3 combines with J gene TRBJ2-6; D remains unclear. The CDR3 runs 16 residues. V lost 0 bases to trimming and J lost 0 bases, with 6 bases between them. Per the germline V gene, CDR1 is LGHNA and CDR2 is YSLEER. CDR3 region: CASSQDGSSGANVLTF. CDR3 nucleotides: TGCGCCAGCAGCCAAGATGGCTCCTCTGGGGCCAACGTCCTGACTTTC.

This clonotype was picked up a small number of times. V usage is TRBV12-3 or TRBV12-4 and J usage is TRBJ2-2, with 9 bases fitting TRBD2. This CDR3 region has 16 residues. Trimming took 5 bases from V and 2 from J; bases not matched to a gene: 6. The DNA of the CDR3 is TGTGCCAGCAGTCCGCGGACTAGCGCCAACACCGGGGAGCTGTTTTTT. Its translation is CASSPRTSANTGELFF.

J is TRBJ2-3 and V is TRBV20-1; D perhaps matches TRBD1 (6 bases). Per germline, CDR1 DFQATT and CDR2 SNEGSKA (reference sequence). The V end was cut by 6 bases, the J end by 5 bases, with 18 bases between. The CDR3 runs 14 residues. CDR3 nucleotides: TGCAGTGCCCCGCGAGGGGGAGTCATAGATACGCAGTATTTT. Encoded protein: CSAPRGGVIDTQYF.

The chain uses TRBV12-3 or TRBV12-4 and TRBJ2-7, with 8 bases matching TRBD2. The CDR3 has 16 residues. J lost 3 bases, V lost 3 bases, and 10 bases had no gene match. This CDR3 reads CASSFLGGGPYYEQYF. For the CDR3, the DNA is TGTGCCAGCAGTTTTCTAGGCGGGGGGCCCTACTACGAGCAGTACTTC.

The CDR3 DNA reads TGTGCTAGTGGTACCCGGGACTGGAGTCCCCAGTACTTC. Translation: CASGTRDWSPQYF. The chain is built from TRBV12-5 and TRBJ2-5; tentative D call: TRBD2 (6 bases). The CDR3 sequence is 13 residues long. Trimming pared 5 bases from V and 9 bases from J, leaving 16 bases between. The germline V gene has CDR1 LGHNT and CDR2 FRNRAP.

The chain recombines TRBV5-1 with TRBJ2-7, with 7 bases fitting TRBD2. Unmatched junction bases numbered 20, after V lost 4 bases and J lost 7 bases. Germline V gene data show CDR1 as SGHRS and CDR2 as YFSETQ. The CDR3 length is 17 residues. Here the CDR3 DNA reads TGCGCCAGCAGCGAGTCCCCCTTAACGGCGGGAGTGGGGGAGCAGTACTTC. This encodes CASSESPLTAGVGEQYF.

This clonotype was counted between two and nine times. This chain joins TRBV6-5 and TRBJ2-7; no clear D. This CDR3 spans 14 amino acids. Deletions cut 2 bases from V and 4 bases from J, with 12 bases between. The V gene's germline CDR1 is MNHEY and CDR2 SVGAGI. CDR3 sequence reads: CASSYRTAAYEQYF. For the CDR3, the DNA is TGTGCCAGCAGTTACCGTACCGCCGCATACGAGCAGTACTTC.

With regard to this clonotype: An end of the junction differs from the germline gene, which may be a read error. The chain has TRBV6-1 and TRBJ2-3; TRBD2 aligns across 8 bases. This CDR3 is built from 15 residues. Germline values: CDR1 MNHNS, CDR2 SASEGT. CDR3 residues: CVSSVPSGSTDTQYF. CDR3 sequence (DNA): TGTGTCAGCAGTGTCCCTAGCGGGAGCACAGATACGCAGTATTTT.

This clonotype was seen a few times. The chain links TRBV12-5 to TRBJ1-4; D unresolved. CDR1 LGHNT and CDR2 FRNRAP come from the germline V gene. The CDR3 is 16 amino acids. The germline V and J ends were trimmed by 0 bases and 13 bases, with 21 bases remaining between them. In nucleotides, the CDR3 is TGTGCTAGTGGTTTGGTATCGGTTGATCGGGCGGGAAGACTGTTTTTT. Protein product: CASGLVSVDRAGRLFF. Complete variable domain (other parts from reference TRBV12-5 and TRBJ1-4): DARVTQTPRHKVTEMGQEVTMRCQPILGHNTVFWYRQTMMQGLELLAYFRNRAPLDDSGMPKDRFSAEMPDATLATLKIQPSEPRDSAVYFCASGLVSVDRAGRLFFGSGTQLSVL.

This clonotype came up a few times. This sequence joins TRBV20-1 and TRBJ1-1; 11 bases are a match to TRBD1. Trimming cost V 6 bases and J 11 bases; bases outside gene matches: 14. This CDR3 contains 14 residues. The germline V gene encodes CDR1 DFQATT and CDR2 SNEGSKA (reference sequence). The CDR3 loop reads CSAKGGTGGGLAFF. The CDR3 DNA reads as TGCAGTGCCAAAGGGGGGACAGGGGGAGGATTGGCTTTCTTT.

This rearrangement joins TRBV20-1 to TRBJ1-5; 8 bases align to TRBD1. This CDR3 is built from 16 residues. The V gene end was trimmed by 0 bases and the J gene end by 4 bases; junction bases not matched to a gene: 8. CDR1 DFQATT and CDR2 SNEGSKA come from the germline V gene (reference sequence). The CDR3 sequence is CSARDGQGAWNQPQHF. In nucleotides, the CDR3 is TGCAGTGCTAGAGACGGGCAGGGGGCTTGGAATCAGCCCCAGCATTTT.

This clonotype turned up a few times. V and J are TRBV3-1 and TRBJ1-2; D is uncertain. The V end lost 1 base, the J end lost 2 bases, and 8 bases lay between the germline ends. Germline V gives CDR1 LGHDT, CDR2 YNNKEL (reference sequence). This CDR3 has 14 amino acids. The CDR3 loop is CASSQAGENYGYTF. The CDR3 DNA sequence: TGTGCCAGCAGCCAAGCAGGAGAGAACTATGGCTACACCTTC.